The 2 T cell receptor beta chains below come from one sample, sequenced in a study of early T cells in non-severe SARS-CoV-2 infection. One entry per CDR3 protein, called by TCRdb with MiXCR from the 5' RACE reads. The data hold approximately 69,000 distinct CDR3 sequences, with more than 9.5% observed a single time. The material was whole blood, obtained at baseline. These receptors were obtained from an adult who was a healthcare worker with PCR-confirmed SARS-CoV-2 infection or an uninfected control (not recorded which).

The CDR3 DNA reads as TGTGCCAGCAGCCATTACAGGGGCGACACCGGGGAGCTGTTTTTT. As protein: CASSHYRGDTGELFF. V gene TRBV11-2 combines with J gene TRBJ2-2; 7 nucleotides line up with TRBD1. With 5 bases clipped from V and 3 bases from J, the junction kept 6 bases outside the gene matches. The CDR3 consists of 15 residues. Germline CDR1 is SGHAT and CDR2 is FQNNGV.

The chain couples TRBV27 to TRBJ2-7; D gene ambiguous. V was shortened by 2 bases and J by 4 bases, with 12 bases between the two germline ends. Germline V gene lookup returns CDR1 MNHEY and CDR2 SMNVEV (reference sequence). The CDR3 length is 14 residues. DNA for the CDR3: TGTGCCAGCAGTTTAACCGGAAGACCTTACGAGCAGTACTTC. It codes for CASSLTGRPYEQYF.